The rows below give T cell receptor beta chains drawn from one sample of a study of T cells in Graves' hyperthyroidism and ophthalmopathy. TCRdb used MiXCR to reprocess the multiplex PCR reads, holding one entry per CDR3 protein. The sample consists of fewer than 900,000 distinct CDR3 sequences, over 15% of them appearing once. Sequencing was done on a sample of blood. These receptors originate from a man aged 18 to 29 with Graves' hyperthyroidism. Each CDR3 is given with its conserved first and last residue. A D gene is named only where the DNA matches it firmly. Clone size appears in some rows only: once, few, many, or a class for an expanded clone.

abundance,d_gene,v_gene,j_gene,CDR3aa,CDR3nt
many,NA,TRBV10-2,TRBJ2-7,CASSGGIYEQYF,TGCGCCAGCTCAGGGGGGATCTACGAGCAGTACTTC
many,TRBD1,TRBV27,TRBJ2-3,CASSFIGQGMSDTQYF,TGTGCCAGCAGTTTTATAGGACAGGGGATGTCAGATACGCAGTATTTT
few,NA,TRBV6-1,TRBJ1-4,CASSRDGTEKLFF,TGTGCCAGCAGCCGGGACGGAACTGAAAAACTGTTTTTT
few,TRBD1,TRBV28,TRBJ2-3,CASSLFGTGSTDTQYF,TGTGCCAGCAGTTTATTTGGGACAGGGTCGACAGATACGCAGTATTTT
many,NA,TRBV12-3/TRBV12-4,TRBJ2-5,CASSFGSETETQYF,TGTGCCAGCAGTTTTGGGAGTGAGACAGAGACCCAGTACTTC
few,TRBD1,TRBV2,TRBJ1-2,CASRGLGQGIFYGYTF,TGTGCCAGCAGGGGGCTGGGACAGGGGATTTTTTATGGCTACACCTTC
many,TRBD1,TRBV30,TRBJ1-2,CAWSRGLGYTF,TGTGCCTGGAGCAGGGGGCTTGGTTACACCTTC
NA,NA,TRBV30,TRBJ2-1,CAWGDWRTDEQFF,TGTGCCTGGGGGGACTGGAGGACGGACGAGCAGTTCTTC
NA,NA,TRBV6-1,TRBJ2-1,CASTRQRRYNEQFF,TGTGCCAGCACCCGACAGCGGAGATACAATGAGCAGTTCTTC
NA,TRBD1,TRBV7-8,TRBJ1-2,CASSLGTGAGGYTF,TGTGCCAGCAGCTTAGGGACAGGAGCCGGTGGCTACACCTTC
few,NA,TRBV28,TRBJ1-3,CASSLQGGNTIYF,TGTGCCAGCAGTTTGCAGGGGGGAAACACCATATATTTT
many,TRBD2,TRBV27,TRBJ2-7,CASTPLGRVEQYF,TGTGCCAGCACCCCCCTCGGGAGGGTCGAGCAGTACTTC
NA,NA,TRBV6-7,TRBJ2-7,CASSPGWYEQYF,TGTGCCAGCAGCCCTGGTTGGTACGAGCAGTACTTC
NA,NA,TRBV6-4,TRBJ1-5,CASSQMDLAHQPQHF,TGTGCCAGCAGCCAAATGGACCTGGCCCATCAGCCCCAGCATTTT
NA,TRBD2,TRBV14,TRBJ2-6,CASSQDWASGSGANVLTF,TGTGCCAGCAGCCAAGACTGGGCTAGCGGCTCTGGGGCCAACGTCCTGACTTTC
NA,TRBD1,TRBV5-6,TRBJ1-2,CASSNPGQDWTYGYTF,TGTGCCAGCAGCAACCCGGGACAGGACTGGACCTATGGCTACACCTTC
many,NA,TRBV28,TRBJ1-5,CASSLGRVDQPQHF,TGTGCCAGCAGTTTGGGAAGGGTCGATCAGCCCCAGCATTTT
NA,TRBD2,TRBV25-1,TRBJ2-1,CASSVVAGVYNEQFF,TGTGCCAGCAGTGTCGTAGCGGGAGTCTACAATGAGCAGTTCTTC
NA,NA,TRBV5-1,TRBJ2-7,CASSLDQGFSYEQYF,TGCGCCAGCAGCTTGGATCAGGGTTTCTCCTACGAGCAGTACTTC
NA,NA,TRBV4-1,TRBJ1-2,CASSQDQRGYTF,TGCGCCAGCAGCCAAGATCAGCGGGGCTACACCTTC
many,NA,TRBV12-3/TRBV12-4,TRBJ2-7,CASTPGTYTSYEQYF,TGTGCCAGCACCCCAGGGACTTATACTTCCTACGAGCAGTACTTC
many,NA,TRBV7-9,TRBJ2-5,CASSDPRDSGTDQETQYF,TGTGCCAGCAGCGACCCCCGGGACAGCGGGACCGACCAAGAGACCCAGTACTTC
NA,TRBD2,TRBV20-1,TRBJ2-3,CSARDVGTSGKSDTQYF,TGCAGTGCTAGAGATGTAGGGACTAGCGGGAAGTCAGATACGCAGTATTTT
few,NA,TRBV7-3,TRBJ2-7,CASSSLKDYSSEQYF,TGTGCCAGCAGCTCTTTAAAGGACTACTCCTCCGAGCAGTACTTC
few,TRBD2,TRBV12-3/TRBV12-4,TRBJ2-7,CASSPGGCEQYF,TGTGCCAGCAGTCCGGGAGGGTGCGAGCAGTACTTC
many,NA,TRBV14,TRBJ2-3,CASSPGHTDTQYF,TGTGCCAGCAGTCCTGGACACACAGATACGCAGTATTTT
NA,NA,TRBV20-1,TRBJ2-1,CSASPMDFAYNERFF,TGCAGTGCTAGCCCGATGGACTTCGCCTACAATGAGCGGTTCTTC